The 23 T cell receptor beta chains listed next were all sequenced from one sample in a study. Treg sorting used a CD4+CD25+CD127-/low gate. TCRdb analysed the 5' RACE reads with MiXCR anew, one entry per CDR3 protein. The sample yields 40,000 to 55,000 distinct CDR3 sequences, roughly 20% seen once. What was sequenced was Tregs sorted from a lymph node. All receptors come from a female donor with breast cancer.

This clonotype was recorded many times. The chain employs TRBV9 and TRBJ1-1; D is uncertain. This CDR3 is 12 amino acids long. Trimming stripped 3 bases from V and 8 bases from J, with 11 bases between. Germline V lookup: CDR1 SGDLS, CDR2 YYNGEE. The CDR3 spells CASSAGASEAFF. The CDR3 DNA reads TGTGCCAGCAGCGCAGGTGCCTCCGAAGCTTTCTTT.

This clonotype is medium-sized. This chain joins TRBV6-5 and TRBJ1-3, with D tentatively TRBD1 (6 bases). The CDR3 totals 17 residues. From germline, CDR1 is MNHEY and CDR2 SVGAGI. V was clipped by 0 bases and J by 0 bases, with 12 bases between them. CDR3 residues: CASSYSTGHSSGNTIYF. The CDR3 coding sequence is TGTGCCAGCAGTTACTCAACGGGACACAGCTCTGGAAACACCATATATTTT.

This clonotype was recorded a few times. This chain's CDR3 is CASSYGGGPQETQYF. CDR3 DNA: TGTGCCAGCAGTTACGGGGGGGGGCCCCAAGAGACCCAGTACTTC. This chain links TRBV6-5 with TRBJ2-5; weak D call: TRBD2 (7 bases). The V end lost 2 bases, the J end lost 1 base, and 11 bases lay between the germline ends. The CDR3 spans 15 residues. The V gene's germline CDR1 is MNHEY and CDR2 SVGAGI.

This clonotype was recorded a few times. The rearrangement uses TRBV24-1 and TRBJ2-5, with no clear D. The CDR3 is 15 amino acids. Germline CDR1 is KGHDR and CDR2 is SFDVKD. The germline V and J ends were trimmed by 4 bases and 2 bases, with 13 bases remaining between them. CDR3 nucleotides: TGTGCCACCAGTGACGAAAGTCACAGACAAGAGACCCAGTACTTC. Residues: CATSDESHRQETQYF.

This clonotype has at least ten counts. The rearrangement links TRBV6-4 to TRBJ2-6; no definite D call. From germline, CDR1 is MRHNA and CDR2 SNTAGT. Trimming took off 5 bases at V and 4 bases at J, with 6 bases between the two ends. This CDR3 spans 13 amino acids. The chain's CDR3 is CASSSDGANVLTF. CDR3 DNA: TGTGCCAGCAGTAGTGACGGGGCCAACGTCCTGACTTTC.

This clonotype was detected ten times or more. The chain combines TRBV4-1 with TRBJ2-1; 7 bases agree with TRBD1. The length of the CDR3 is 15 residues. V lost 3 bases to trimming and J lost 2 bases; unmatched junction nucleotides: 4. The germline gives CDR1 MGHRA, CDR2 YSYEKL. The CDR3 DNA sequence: TGCGCCAGCAGCCAGGGACAGCCGACCTACAATGAGCAGTTCTTC. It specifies CASSQGQPTYNEQFF.

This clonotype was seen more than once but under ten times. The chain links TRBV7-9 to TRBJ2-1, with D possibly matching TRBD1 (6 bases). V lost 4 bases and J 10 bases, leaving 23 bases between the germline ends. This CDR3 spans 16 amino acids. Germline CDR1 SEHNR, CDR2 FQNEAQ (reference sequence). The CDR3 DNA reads TGTGCCAGCAGCTCCTTACCGGCCCGGGACACACAAGAGCAGTTCTTC. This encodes CASSSLPARDTQEQFF. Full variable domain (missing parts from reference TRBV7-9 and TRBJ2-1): DTGVSQNPRHKITKRGQNVTFRCDPISEHNRLYWYRQTLGQGPEFLTYFQNEAQLEKSRLLSDRFSAERPKGSFSTLEIQRTEQGDSAMYLCASSSLPARDTQEQFFGPGTRLTVL.

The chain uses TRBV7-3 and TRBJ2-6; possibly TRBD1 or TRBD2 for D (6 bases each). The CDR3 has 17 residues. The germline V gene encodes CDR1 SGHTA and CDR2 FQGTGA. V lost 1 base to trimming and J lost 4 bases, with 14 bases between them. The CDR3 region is CASSLSLGGGGANVLTF. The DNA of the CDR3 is TGTGCCAGCAGCTTAAGTTTGGGGGGCGGAGGGGCCAACGTCCTGACTTTC.

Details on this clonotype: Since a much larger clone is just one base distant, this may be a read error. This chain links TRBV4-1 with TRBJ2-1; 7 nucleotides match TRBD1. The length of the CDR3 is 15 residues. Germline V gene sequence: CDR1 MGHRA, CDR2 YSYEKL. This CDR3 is CAGSQIQGGKNEQFF. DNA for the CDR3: TGCGCCGGCAGCCAAATTCAAGGGGGCAAGAATGAGCAGTTCTTC.

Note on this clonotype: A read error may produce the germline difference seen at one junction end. The CDR3 spells CASGITRDNEQFF. Written as DNA, the CDR3 is TGCGCCAGCGGGATTACAAGGGACAATGAGCAGTTCTTC. This chain links TRBV27 with TRBJ2-1, with 7 bases fitting TRBD2. This CDR3 contains 13 residues. Looked up from germline, CDR1 is MNHEY and CDR2 is SMNVEV (reference sequence).

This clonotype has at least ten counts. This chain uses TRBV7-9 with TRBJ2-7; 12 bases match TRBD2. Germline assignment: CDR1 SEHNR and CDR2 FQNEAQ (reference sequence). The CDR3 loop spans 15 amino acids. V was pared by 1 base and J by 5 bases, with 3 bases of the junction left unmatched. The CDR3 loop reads CASSLGLAGVNEQYF. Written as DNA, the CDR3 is TGTGCCAGCAGCTTAGGACTAGCGGGAGTCAACGAGCAGTACTTC.

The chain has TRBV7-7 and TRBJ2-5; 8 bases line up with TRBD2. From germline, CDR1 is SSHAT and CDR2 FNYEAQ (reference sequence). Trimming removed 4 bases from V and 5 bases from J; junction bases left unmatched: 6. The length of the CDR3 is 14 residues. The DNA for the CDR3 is TGTGCCAGCAGCTCGACTAGCGTGGCGGAGACCCAGTACTTC. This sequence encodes CASSSTSVAETQYF.

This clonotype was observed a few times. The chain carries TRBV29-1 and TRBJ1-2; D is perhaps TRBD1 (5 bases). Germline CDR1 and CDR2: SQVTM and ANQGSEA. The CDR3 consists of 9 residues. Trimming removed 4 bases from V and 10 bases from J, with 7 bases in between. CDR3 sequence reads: CSVGGSYTF. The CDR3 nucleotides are TGCAGCGTTGGGGGGTCCTACACCTTC.

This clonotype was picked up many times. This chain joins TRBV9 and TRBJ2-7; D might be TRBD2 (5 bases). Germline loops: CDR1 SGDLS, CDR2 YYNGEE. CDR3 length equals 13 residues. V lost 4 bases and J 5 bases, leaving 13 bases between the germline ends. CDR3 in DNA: TGTGCCAGCAGCCCCGGGATCTTTCACGAGCAGTACTTC. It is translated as CASSPGIFHEQYF.

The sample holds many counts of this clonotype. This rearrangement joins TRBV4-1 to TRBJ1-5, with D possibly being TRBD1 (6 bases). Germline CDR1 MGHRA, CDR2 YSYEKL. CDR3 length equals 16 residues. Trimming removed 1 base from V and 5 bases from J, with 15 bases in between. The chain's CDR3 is CASSQGGGHTYQPQHF. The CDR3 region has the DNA TGCGCCAGCAGCCAAGGAGGGGGACACACTTATCAGCCCCAGCATTTT.

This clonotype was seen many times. The CDR3 nucleotides read TGCGCCAGCAGCCAATTCCCATCGAACACTGAAGCTTTCTTT. It codes for CASSQFPSNTEAFF. J is TRBJ1-1 and V is TRBV4-1; D is unresolved. Germline CDR1 MGHRA, CDR2 YSYEKL. Trimming cost V 2 bases and J 1 base, with 8 bases left between them. This CDR3 contains 14 residues.

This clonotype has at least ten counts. The CDR3 coding sequence is TGCGCCAGCAGCCATCGATACCCCTCGACAGATACGCAGTATTTT. Translating gives CASSHRYPSTDTQYF. The rearrangement links TRBV4-1 to TRBJ2-3; D is undetermined. Germline CDR1 and CDR2: MGHRA and YSYEKL. V was pared by 3 bases and J by 3 bases, with 13 bases between. CDR3 length: 15 residues.

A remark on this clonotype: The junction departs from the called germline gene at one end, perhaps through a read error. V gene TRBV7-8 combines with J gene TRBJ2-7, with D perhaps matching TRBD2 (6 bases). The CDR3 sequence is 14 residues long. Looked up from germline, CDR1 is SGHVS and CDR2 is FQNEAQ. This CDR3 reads CTSSLAGGWYEQYF. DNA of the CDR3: TGTACCAGCAGCTTAGCCGGGGGTTGGTACGAGCAGTACTTC.

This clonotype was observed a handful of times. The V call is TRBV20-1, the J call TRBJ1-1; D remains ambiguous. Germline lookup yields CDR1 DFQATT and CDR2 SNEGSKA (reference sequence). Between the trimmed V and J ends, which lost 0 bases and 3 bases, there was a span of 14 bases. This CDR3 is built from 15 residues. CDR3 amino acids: CSARDRQTRDTEAFF. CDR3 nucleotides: TGCAGTGCTAGAGATAGGCAGACCCGGGACACTGAAGCTTTCTTT.

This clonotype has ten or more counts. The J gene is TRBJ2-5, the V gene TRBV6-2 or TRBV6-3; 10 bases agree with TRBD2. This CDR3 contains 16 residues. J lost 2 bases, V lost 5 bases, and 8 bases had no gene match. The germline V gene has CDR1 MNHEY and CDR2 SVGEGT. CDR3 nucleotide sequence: TGTGCCAGCAGTGCCTCTAGCGGGAGATCGCAAGAGACCCAGTACTTC. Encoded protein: CASSASSGRSQETQYF.

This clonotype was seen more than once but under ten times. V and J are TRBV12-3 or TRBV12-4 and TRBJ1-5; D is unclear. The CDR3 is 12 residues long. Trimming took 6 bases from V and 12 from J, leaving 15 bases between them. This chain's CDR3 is CASRQDISVQHF. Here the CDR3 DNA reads TGTGCCAGCAGGCAAGACATCAGTGTCCAGCATTTT.

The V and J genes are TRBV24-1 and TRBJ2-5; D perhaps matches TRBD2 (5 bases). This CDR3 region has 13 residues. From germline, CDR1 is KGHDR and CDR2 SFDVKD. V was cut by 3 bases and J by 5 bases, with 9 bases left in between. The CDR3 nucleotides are TGTGCCACCAGTGATCCATCGGGGGAGACCCAGTACTTC. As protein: CATSDPSGETQYF.

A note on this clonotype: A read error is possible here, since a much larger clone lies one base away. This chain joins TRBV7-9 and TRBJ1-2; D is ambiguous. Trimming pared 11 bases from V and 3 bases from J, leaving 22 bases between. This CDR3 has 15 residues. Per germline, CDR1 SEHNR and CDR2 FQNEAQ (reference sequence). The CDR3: CAGIDGQGPDYGYTF. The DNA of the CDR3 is TGTGCCGGCATCGACGGGCAAGGTCCGGACTATGGCTACACCTTC.